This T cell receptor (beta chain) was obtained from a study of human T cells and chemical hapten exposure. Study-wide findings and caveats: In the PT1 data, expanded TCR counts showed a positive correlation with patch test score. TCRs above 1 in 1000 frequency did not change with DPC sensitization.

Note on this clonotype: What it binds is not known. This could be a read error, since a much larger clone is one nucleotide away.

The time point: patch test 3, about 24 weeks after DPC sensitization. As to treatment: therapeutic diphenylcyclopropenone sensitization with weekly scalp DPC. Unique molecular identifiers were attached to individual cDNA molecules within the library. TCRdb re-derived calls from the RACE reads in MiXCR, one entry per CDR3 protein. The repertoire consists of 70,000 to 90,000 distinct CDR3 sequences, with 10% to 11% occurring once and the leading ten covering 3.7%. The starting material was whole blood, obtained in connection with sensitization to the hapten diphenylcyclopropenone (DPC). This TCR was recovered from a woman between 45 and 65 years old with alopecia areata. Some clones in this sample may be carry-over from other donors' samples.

The CDR3 DNA reads TGCAGCTCGCGGGACACGGCTCGGGGGACCCAGTACTTC. This codes for CSSRDTARGTQYF. The V call is TRBV29-1, the J call TRBJ2-5, with D perhaps matching TRBD1 or TRBD2 (6 bases each). The CDR3 contains 13 residues. CDR1 is SQVTM and CDR2 is ANQGSEA in the germline V gene. Trimming took 8 bases from V and 7 from J, leaving 20 bases between them. Together with reference TRBV29-1 and TRBJ2-5, the CDR3 gives the full variable domain: SAVISQKPSRDICQRGTSLTIQCQVDSQVTMMFWYRQQPGQSLTLIATANQGSEATYESGFVIDKFPISRPNLTFSTLTVSNMSPEDSSIYLCSSRDTARGTQYFGPGTRLLVL.